The 21 T cell receptor beta chains presented below share a single source sample, sequenced in a study of TIL therapy for anti-PD-1-resistant metastatic lung cancer. Time point in this sample: pre-treatment sample, taken before nivolumab and TIL therapy. This was the immunoSEQ v3 assay. Data came from immunoSEQ multiplex PCR; TCRdb stores just in-frame clones and leaves some out. The sample records about 36,000 clones, around 67% being singletons. This material consisted of blood, taken at baseline. The receptors derive from a person aged 25 to 85 with non-small cell lung cancer.

This clone came up a few times. The CDR3 DNA sequence: TGTGCCAGCAGCGTCTCCGTCGGGAGTCGTGACACTGAAGCTTTCTTT. This sequence encodes CASSVSVGSRDTEAFF. The rearrangement uses TRBV9 and TRBJ1-1; D is undetermined. V was cut by 2 bases and J by 3 bases, with 17 bases left in between. CDR1 SGDLS and CDR2 YYNGEE come from the germline V gene. The CDR3 consists of 16 residues.

This chain connects TRBV4-3 to TRBJ1-4; D is unresolved. V dropped 0 bases and J dropped 0 bases, with 14 bases sitting between them. The germline V gene encodes CDR1 LGHNA and CDR2 YSLEER. The CDR3 has 18 amino acids. This CDR3 reads CASSQDGVRVSTNEKLFF. The CDR3 DNA sequence: TGCGCCAGCAGCCAAGATGGGGTCCGGGTTTCAACTAATGAAAAACTGTTTTTT.

The chain employs TRBV27 and TRBJ2-5; D could derive from TRBD1 or TRBD2 (5 bases each). The CDR3 extends over 12 amino acids. The V end was cut by 7 bases, the J end by 4 bases, with 10 bases between. The germline CDR1 and CDR2 sequences are MNHEY and SMNVEV (reference sequence). CDR3 DNA sequence: TGTGCCAGCATCATGGGACGAGAGACCCAGTACTTC. As protein: CASIMGRETQYF.

V is TRBV27 and J is TRBJ1-1; D ambiguous. Per the germline V gene, CDR1 is MNHEY and CDR2 is SMNVEV (reference sequence). This CDR3 spans 14 amino acids. Trimming cost V 7 bases and J 0 bases, with 12 bases left between them. The CDR3 loop reads CASTSDGVNTEAFF. CDR3 coding DNA: TGTGCCAGCACATCTGACGGCGTGAACACTGAAGCTTTCTTT.

J is TRBJ2-1 and V is TRBV11-3; TRBD1 is a possible D gene (5 bases). The germline V and J ends were trimmed by 0 bases and 8 bases, with 11 bases remaining between them. Germline V gene sequence: CDR1 SGHNT, CDR2 YENEEA. There are 14 residues in the CDR3. The CDR3 is CASSLDGALDEQFF. The CDR3 region has the DNA TGTGCCAGCAGCTTAGATGGGGCCCTCGATGAGCAGTTCTTC.

The chain links TRBV28 to TRBJ2-5; D might be TRBD1 or TRBD2, each matching 5 bases. Germline CDR1 and CDR2: MDHEN and SYDVKM. The V gene lost 8 bases and the J gene lost 5 bases, with 15 bases spanning the gap. CDR3 size: 13 residues. This chain's CDR3 is CASRDPGDETQYF. The CDR3 region has the DNA TGTGCCAGCCGGGACCCAGGAGACGAGACCCAGTACTTC.

The rearrangement uses TRBV2 and TRBJ1-4, with 8 positions matching TRBD1. Germline CDR1 and CDR2: SNHLY and FYNNEI. The CDR3 has 13 residues. Losses at the gene ends were 6 bases for V and 6 bases for J; bases not matched to a gene: 3. CDR3 bases: TGTGCCAGCAGCCCAGGGGGCTATGAAAAACTGTTTTTT. Protein: CASSPGGYEKLFF.

This sequence joins TRBV4-3 and TRBJ2-7; no clear D. Per the germline V gene, CDR1 is LGHNA and CDR2 is YSLEER. The germline V and J ends were trimmed by 0 bases and 2 bases, with 11 bases remaining between them. The CDR3 covers 15 residues. The CDR3 DNA follows: TGCGCCAGCAGCCAAGATCGAGCCGGCCCCTACGAGCAGTACTTC. Encoded protein: CASSQDRAGPYEQYF.

V and J are TRBV9 and TRBJ2-3; D not certain. V gave up 1 base and J gave up 6 bases, with 9 bases separating them. Germline V gene data show CDR1 as SGDLS and CDR2 as YYNGEE. The CDR3 consists of 13 residues. This chain's CDR3 is CASSVTPTDTQYF. In DNA form, the CDR3 reads TGTGCCAGCAGCGTAACCCCCACGGATACGCAGTATTTT.

The V call is TRBV4-2, the J call TRBJ2-1; TRBD2 matches 7 bases. The V gene's germline CDR1 is LGHNA and CDR2 YNFKEQ. CDR3 length: 15 residues. With V trimmed by 3 bases and J by 5 bases, 7 bases remained unmatched. The CDR3 region is CASSHAGTTDNEQFF. The CDR3 DNA is TGTGCCAGCAGCCATGCCGGGACTACCGACAATGAGCAGTTCTTC.

The V gene is TRBV5-4, the J gene TRBJ1-2; D is unresolved. Per the germline V gene, CDR1 is SGHNT and CDR2 is YYREEE (reference sequence). The CDR3 has 14 amino acids. V shed 0 bases and J shed 8 bases, with 14 bases lying between them. For the CDR3, the DNA is TGTGCCAGCAGCTTGGAAGTCCTCGGGCTAGGCTACACCTTC. Translating gives CASSLEVLGLGYTF.

V usage is TRBV5-1 and J usage is TRBJ2-1; TRBD2 matches 8 bases. The V and J ends lost 3 bases and 0 bases, in that order; junction bases with no gene match: 5. Germline V gives CDR1 SGHRS, CDR2 YFSETQ. The CDR3 runs 16 residues. Here the CDR3 reads CASSSGLESSYNEQFF. Here the CDR3 DNA reads TGCGCCAGCAGCTCGGGACTAGAGAGCTCCTACAATGAGCAGTTCTTC.

The table lists this clone with a few counts. The V gene is TRBV27, the J gene TRBJ1-2; possible D gene TRBD1, 5 bases. Germline V lookup: CDR1 MNHEY, CDR2 SMNVEV (reference sequence). The V end was cut by 9 bases, the J end by 4 bases, with 12 bases between. The CDR3 spans 12 residues. CDR3 DNA sequence: TGTGCCAGTGCCCAGGGCGGCTATGGCTACACCTTC. This gives the protein CASAQGGYGYTF.

This clone was seen more than once but under ten times. The chain is built from TRBV7-2 and TRBJ2-5, with TRBD1 matching 7 bases. The CDR3 runs 15 residues. Germline lookup yields CDR1 SGHTA and CDR2 FQGNSA. Unmatched junction bases numbered 7, after V lost 5 bases and J lost 1 base. The CDR3 loop reads CASSARQGPQETQYF. In nucleotides, the CDR3 is TGTGCCAGCAGCGCTAGACAGGGACCCCAAGAGACCCAGTACTTC.

This clone was counted once. This chain uses TRBV19 with TRBJ1-4; tentative D call: TRBD1 (5 bases). Germline V gene sequence: CDR1 LNHDA, CDR2 SQIVND (reference sequence). This CDR3 is built from 14 residues. Trimming took 3 bases from V and 5 from J, leaving 10 bases between them. The CDR3 spells CASSIGQGNEKLFF. Written as DNA, the CDR3 is TGTGCCAGTAGTATTGGCCAGGGCAATGAAAAACTGTTTTTT.

The rearrangement links TRBV7-6 to TRBJ2-1; 11 nucleotides line up with TRBD2. V shed 3 bases, J shed 8 bases, and the junction held 3 bases outside the gene matches. Germline CDR1 reads SGHVS; CDR2 reads FNYEAQ. This CDR3 has 14 amino acids. The CDR3 spells CASSFTSGSYEQFF. CDR3 in DNA: TGTGCCAGCAGCTTTACTAGCGGGAGTTATGAGCAGTTCTTC.

The chain joins TRBV6-4 to TRBJ2-1; 10 positions match TRBD2. The CDR3 is 15 amino acids. Trimming cost V 4 bases and J 9 bases; bases outside gene matches: 9. Germline values: CDR1 MRHNA, CDR2 SNTAGT. CDR3: CASSVGTSAHSEQFF. The CDR3 DNA follows: TGTGCCAGCAGTGTAGGGACTAGCGCTCATAGTGAGCAGTTCTTC.

The sample holds a few counts of this clone. The gene calls are TRBV5-1 and TRBJ2-2; 9 nucleotides match TRBD2. This CDR3 contains 16 residues. CDR1 SGHRS and CDR2 YFSETQ come from the germline V gene. V lost 2 bases, J lost 5 bases, and 7 bases stayed unmatched. CDR3 coding DNA: TGCGCCAGCAGCTTCGAGGGGACTAGCAGGACCGGGGAGCTGTTTTTT. It codes for CASSFEGTSRTGELFF.

The chain joins TRBV28 to TRBJ2-1, with D tentatively TRBD2 (6 bases). This CDR3 is built from 16 residues. Trimming took 2 bases from V and 0 from J, leaving 11 bases between them. CDR1 and CDR2 (germline): MDHEN, SYDVKM. The CDR3 nucleotides are TGTGCCAGCAGTTTACTATCCGGGGGCTCCTACAATGAGCAGTTCTTC. Its protein is CASSLLSGGSYNEQFF. The complete variable domain, with remaining parts taken from reference TRBV28 and TRBJ2-1, reads DVKVTQSSRYLVKRTGEKVFLECVQDMDHENMFWYRQDPGLGLRLIYFSYDVKMKEKGDIPEGYSVSREKKERFSLILESASTNQTSMYLCASSLLSGGSYNEQFFGPGTRLTVL.

The chain has TRBV19 and TRBJ2-7; TRBD1 aligns across 7 bases. Germline lookup yields CDR1 LNHDA and CDR2 SQIVND (reference sequence). V gave up 6 bases and J gave up 0 bases; unmatched junction bases: 8. The length of the CDR3 is 15 residues. DNA for the CDR3: TGTGCCAGTAGCTTTACGGACAGGAGCTCCTACGAGCAGTACTTC. Translation gives CASSFTDRSSYEQYF.

CDR3 in amino acids: CASRGGSGANVLTF. The CDR3, as DNA: TGTGCCAGCCGAGGGGGCTCTGGGGCCAACGTCCTGACTTTC. The chain is built from TRBV2 and TRBJ2-6; possible D gene TRBD1, 6 bases. The V gene lost 8 bases and the J gene lost 0 bases, with 8 bases spanning the gap. The CDR3 is made up of 14 amino acids. In germline, CDR1 is SNHLY, CDR2 FYNNEI.